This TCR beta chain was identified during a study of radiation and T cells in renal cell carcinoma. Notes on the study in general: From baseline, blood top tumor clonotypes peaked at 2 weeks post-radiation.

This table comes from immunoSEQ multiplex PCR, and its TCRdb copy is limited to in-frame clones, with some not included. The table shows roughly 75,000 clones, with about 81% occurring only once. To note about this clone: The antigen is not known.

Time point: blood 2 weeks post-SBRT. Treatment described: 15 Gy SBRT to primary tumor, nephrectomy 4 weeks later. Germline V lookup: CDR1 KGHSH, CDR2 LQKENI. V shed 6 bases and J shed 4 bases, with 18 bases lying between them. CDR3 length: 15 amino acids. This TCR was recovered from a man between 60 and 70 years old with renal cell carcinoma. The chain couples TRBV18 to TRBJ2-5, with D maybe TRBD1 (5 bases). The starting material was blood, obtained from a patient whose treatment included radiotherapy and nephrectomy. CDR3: CASSLISRGGETQYF. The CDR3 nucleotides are TGTGCCAGCTCTCTAATATCTAGGGGCGGAGAGACCCAGTACTTC.